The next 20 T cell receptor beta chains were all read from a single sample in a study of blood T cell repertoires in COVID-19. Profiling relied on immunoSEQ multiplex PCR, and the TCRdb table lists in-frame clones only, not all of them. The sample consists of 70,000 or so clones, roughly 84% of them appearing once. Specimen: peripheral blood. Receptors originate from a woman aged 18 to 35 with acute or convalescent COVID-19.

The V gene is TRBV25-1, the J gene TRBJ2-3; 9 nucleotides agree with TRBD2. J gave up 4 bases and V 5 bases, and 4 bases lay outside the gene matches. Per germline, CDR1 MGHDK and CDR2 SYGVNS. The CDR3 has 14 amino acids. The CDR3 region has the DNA TGTGCCAGCAGTAGGAGCGGGGGGTCAGATACGCAGTATTTT. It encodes CASSRSGGSDTQYF.

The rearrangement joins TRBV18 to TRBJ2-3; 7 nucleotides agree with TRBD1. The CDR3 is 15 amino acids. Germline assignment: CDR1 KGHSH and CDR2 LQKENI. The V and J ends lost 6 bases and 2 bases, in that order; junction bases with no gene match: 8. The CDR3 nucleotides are TGTGCCAGCTCCCCCCCGGACAGGAACACAGATACGCAGTATTTT. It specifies CASSPPDRNTDTQYF.

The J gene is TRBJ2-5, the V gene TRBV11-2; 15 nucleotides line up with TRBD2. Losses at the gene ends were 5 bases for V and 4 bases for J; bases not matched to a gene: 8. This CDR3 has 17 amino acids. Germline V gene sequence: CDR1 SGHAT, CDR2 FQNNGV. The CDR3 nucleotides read TGTGCCAGCAGCCCGCTACGGACTAGCGGGGGGGGAGAGACCCAGTACTTC. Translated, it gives CASSPLRTSGGGETQYF.

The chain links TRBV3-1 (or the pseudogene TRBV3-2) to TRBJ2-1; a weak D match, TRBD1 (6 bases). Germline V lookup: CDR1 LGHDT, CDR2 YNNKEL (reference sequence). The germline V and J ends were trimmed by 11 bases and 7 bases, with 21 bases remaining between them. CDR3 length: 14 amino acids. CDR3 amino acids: CALNGGGPRNEQFF. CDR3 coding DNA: TGTGCCCTTAATGGGGGCGGACCCAGGAATGAGCAGTTCTTC.

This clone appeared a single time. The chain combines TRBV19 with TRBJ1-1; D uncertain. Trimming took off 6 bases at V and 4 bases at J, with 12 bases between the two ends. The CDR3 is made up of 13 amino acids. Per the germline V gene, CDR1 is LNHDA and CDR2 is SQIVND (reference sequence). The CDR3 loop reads CASRVGGSTEAFF. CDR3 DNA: TGTGCCAGTAGGGTCGGAGGGAGCACTGAAGCTTTCTTT.

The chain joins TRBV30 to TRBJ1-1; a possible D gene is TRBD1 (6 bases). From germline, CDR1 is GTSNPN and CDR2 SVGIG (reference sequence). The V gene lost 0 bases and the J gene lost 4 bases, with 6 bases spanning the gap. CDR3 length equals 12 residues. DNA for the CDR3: TGTGCCTGGAGTGTACAGGGCACTGAAGCTTTCTTT. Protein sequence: CAWSVQGTEAFF.

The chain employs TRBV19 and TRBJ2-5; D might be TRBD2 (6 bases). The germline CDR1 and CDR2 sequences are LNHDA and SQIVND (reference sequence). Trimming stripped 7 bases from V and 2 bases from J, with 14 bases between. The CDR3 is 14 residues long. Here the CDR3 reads CASKEFAGQETQYF. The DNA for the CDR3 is TGTGCCAGTAAAGAGTTTGCGGGACAAGAGACCCAGTACTTC. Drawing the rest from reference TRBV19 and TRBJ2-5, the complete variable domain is DGGITQSPKYLFRKEGQNVTLSCEQNLNHDAMYWYRQDPGQGLRLIYYSQIVNDFQKGDIAEGYSVSREKKESFPLTVTSAQKNPTAFYLCASKEFAGQETQYFGPGTRLLVL.

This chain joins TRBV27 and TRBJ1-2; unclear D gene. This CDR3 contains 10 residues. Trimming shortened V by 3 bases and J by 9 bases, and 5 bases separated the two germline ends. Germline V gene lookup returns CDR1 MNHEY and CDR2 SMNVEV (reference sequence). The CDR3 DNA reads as TGTGCCAGCAGTTTCGTTAGCTACACCTTC. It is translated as CASSFVSYTF.

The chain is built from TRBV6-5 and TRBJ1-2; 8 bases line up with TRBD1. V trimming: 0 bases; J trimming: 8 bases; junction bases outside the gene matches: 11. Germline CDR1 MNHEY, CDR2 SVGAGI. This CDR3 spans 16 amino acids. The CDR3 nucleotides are TGTGCCAGCAGTTACTCGACGGGCAGGGGGCGCGGAGGCTACACCTTC. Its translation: CASSYSTGRGRGGYTF.

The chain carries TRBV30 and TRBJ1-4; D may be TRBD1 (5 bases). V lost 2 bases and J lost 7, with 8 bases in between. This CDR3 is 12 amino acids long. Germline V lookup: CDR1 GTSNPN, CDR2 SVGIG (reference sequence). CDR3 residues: CAWSRQGEKLFF. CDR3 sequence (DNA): TGTGCCTGGAGTCGGCAGGGTGAAAAACTGTTTTTT.

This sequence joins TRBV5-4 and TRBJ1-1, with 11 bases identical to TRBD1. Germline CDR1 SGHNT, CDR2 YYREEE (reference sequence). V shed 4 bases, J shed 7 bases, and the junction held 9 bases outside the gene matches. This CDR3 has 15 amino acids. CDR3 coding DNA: TGTGCCAGCAGCAAAGGACAGGGGGCGAGGGGTGAAGCTTTCTTT. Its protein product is CASSKGQGARGEAFF.

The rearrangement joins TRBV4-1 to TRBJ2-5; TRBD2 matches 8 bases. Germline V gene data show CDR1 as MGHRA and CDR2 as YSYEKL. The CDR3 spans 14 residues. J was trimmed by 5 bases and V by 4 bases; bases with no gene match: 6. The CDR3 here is CASSPGGAWETQYF. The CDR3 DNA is TGCGCCAGCAGCCCCGGGGGGGCGTGGGAGACCCAGTACTTC.

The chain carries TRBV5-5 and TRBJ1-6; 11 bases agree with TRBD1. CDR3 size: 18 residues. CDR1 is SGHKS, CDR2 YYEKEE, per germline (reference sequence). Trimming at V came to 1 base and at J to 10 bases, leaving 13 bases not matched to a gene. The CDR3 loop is CASSLMQTGTGGLSPLHF. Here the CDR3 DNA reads TGTGCCAGCAGCTTGATGCAGACTGGGACAGGGGGTTTATCACCCCTCCACTTT. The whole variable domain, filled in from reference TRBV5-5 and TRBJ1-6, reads DAGVTQSPTHLIKTRGQQVTLRCSPISGHKSVSWYQQVLGQGPQFIFQYYEKEERGRGNFPDRFSARQFPNYSSELNVNALLLGDSALYLCASSLMQTGTGGLSPLHFGNGTRLTVT.

CDR3 nucleotides: TGTGCCACCAGTGATGTAGGTGGCGGGCAAGAGACCCAGTACTTC. Translation gives CATSDVGGGQETQYF. V and J are TRBV24-1 and TRBJ2-5, with a possible D match to TRBD2 (5 bases). This CDR3 comprises 15 residues. V lost 3 bases and J 2 bases, leaving 12 bases between the germline ends. Germline CDR1 is KGHDR and CDR2 is SFDVKD.

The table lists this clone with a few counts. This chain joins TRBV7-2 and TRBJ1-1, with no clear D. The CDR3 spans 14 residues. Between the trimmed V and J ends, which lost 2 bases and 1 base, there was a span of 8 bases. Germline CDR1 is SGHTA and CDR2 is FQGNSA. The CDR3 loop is CASSLYSKNTEAFF. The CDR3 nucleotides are TGTGCCAGCAGCTTATACTCTAAGAACACTGAAGCTTTCTTT.

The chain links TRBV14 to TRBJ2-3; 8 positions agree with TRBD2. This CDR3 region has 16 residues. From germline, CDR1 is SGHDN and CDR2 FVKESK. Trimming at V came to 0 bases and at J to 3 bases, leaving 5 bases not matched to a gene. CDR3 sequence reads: CASSQDLPGGTDTQYF. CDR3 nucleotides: TGTGCCAGCAGCCAAGACCTGCCGGGAGGGACAGATACGCAGTATTTT.

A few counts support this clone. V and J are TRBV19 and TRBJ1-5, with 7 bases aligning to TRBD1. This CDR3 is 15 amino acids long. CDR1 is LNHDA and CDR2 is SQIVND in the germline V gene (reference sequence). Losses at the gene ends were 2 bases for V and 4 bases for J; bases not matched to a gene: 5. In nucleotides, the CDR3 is TGTGCCAGTAGTATATGGGCGACAGGGAATCAGCCCCAGCATTTT. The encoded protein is CASSIWATGNQPQHF.

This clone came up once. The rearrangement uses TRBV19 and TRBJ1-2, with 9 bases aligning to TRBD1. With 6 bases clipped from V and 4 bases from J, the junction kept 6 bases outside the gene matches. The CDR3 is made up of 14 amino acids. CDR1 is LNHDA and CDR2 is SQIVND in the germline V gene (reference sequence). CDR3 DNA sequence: TGTGCCAGTAGACCGGGACAGGGAAGCTATGGCTACACCTTC. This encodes CASRPGQGSYGYTF.

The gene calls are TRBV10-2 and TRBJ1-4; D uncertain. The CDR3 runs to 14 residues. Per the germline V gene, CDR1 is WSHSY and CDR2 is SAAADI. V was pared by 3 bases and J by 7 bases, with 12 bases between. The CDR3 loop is CASSDSLVFEKLFF. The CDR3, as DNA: TGCGCCAGCAGTGACAGTCTTGTCTTTGAAAAACTGTTTTTT.

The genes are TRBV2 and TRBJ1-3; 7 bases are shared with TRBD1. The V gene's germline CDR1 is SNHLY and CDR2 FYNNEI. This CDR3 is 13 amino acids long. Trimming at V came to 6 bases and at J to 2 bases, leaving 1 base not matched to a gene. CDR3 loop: CASRDRAGNTIYF. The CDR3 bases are TGTGCCAGCAGAGACAGGGCTGGAAACACCATATATTTT.